Sequencing of this T cell receptor beta chain was carried out in a study of cytomegalovirus exposure and HLA in healthy donors. Study outcomes and limitations: TCR beta sequences reportedly predicted most subjects' HLA-A and HLA-B alleles accurately.

The CDR3 consists of 13 residues. The J segment lost 6 bases and the V segment lost 3 bases, leaving 2 bases of the junction unmatched. In germline, CDR1 is SGHRS, CDR2 YFSETQ. A word on this clone: Antigen: not known.

The PCR was carried out with 60 Vbeta primers and 13 Jbeta primers. As originally analysed: Some 11 million of the roughly 80 million unique TCR beta chains counted in a later analysis were shared. The data were produced by immunoSEQ multiplex PCR, yet TCRdb's version contains in-frame clones alone and is incomplete. V, J and clone size reflect that table, while D and trimming were determined from the DNA. The sample yields approximately 170,000 clones, roughly 80% seen once. The TCR originated in a male donor in good health and CMV-seronegative. The chain is built from TRBV5-1 and TRBJ1-4, with 7 bases fitting TRBD1. The sample comprised PBMCs. The CDR3 protein is CASSSGTDEKLFF. The CDR3 nucleotides read TGCGCCAGCAGCTCGGGGACAGATGAAAAACTGTTTTTT. Variable domain in full (rest from reference TRBV5-1 and TRBJ1-4): KAGVTQTPRYLIKTRGQQVTLSCSPISGHRSVSWYQQTPGQGLQFLFEYFSETQRNKGNFPGRFSGRQFSNSRSEMNVSTLELGDSALYLCASSSGTDEKLFFGSGTQLSVL.